This TCR beta chain was sequenced for a study of cytomegalovirus exposure and HLA in healthy donors. Whole-study findings and limits: CMV antigen specificity was confirmed in vitro for three CMV-associated chains.

PCR employed 60 Vbeta and 13 Jbeta primers. Sequencing was performed with immunoSEQ multiplex PCR; in TCRdb, only in-frame clones are kept and a portion is missing. The table shows about 110,000 clones, with over 70% occurring only once. V dropped 6 bases and J dropped 3; count of bases not matched to a gene: 3. The germline gives CDR1 MNHNS, CDR2 SASEGT. The CDR3 contains 13 residues. This clone was observed at least ten times. Its antigen is still unknown. This chain joins TRBV6-1 and TRBJ1-1; 8 positions agree with TRBD1. Sequencing was performed on PBMCs. This TCR was recovered from a man between 25 and 39 years old in good health and CMV-seronegative. CDR3 sequence (DNA): TGTGCCAGCAGAGGACAGGGAGACACTGAAGCTTTCTTT. This codes for CASRGQGDTEAFF.